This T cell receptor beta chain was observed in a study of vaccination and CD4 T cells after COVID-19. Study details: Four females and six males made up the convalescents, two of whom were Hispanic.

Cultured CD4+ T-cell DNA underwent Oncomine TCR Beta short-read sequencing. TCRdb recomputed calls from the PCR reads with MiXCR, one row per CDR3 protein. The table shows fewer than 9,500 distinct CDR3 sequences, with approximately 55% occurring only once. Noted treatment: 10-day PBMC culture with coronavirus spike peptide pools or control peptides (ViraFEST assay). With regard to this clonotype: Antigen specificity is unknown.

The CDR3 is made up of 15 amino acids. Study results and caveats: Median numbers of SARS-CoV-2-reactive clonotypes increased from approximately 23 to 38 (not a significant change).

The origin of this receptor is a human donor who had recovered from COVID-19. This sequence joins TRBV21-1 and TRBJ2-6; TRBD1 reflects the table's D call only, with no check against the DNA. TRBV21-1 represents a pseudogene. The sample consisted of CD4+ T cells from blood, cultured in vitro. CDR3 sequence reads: CASDLKGTGANVLTF. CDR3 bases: TGTGCCAGCGACCTTAAGGGGACTGGGGCCAACGTCCTGACTTTC.